These 10 T cell receptor beta chains came from one sample sequenced in a study of blood T cells in healthy people across ages. Sample-barcoded 5' priming and a J-beta primer mix drove a second PCR of about 7 to 11 cycles. A single record per CDR3 protein comes from TCRdb applying MiXCR to the 5' RACE reads. The sample gives about 640,000 distinct CDR3 sequences, roughly 53% of which show up once; around 37% is in the top ten. The sequenced sample consisted of blood. These receptors were obtained from a man in his sixties in good health.

As DNA, the CDR3 is TGTGCCAGCATCCGGCCTACCATGAACACTGAAGCTTTCTTT. Its translation: CASIRPTMNTEAFF. This rearrangement joins TRBV28 to TRBJ1-1; no reliable D call. The germline V gene encodes CDR1 MDHEN and CDR2 SYDVKM. Trimming took 7 bases from V and 0 from J, leaving 12 bases between them. The CDR3 runs to 14 residues.

The V and J genes are TRBV3-1 and TRBJ2-7; D is undetermined. The CDR3 is made up of 14 amino acids. V dropped 0 bases and J dropped 0 bases, with 6 bases sitting between them. CDR1 and CDR2 (germline): LGHDT, YNNKEL (reference sequence). The CDR3 DNA reads TGTGCCAGCAGCCAAGAAGGTAGCTCCTACGAGCAGTACTTC. Encoded protein: CASSQEGSSYEQYF.

Concerning this clonotype itself: A read error may be the cause here, since a much bigger clone is one base away. This chain connects TRBV15 to TRBJ1-1; D remains unclear. Germline V CDR1 and CDR2: LNHNV, YYDKDF (reference sequence). The CDR3 sequence is 17 residues long. The ends were cut back, 3 bases at V and 6 bases at J, with 23 bases in the middle. CDR3 DNA sequence: TGTGCCACCAGCAGCTTCCCACCTGAGACAAGCACCGCTGAAGCTTTCTTT. Its protein is CATSSFPPETSTAEAFF.

Turning to this clonotype: A much larger clone sits a single nucleotide away, making a read error possible. This chain links TRBV6-5 with TRBJ2-5; no reliable D call. CDR3 length: 12 residues. CDR1 MNHEY and CDR2 SVGAGI come from the germline V gene. The chain's CDR3 is CAGSYNQETQYF. CDR3 coding DNA: TGTGCCGGCAGCTACAACCAAGAGACCCAGTACTTC.

The chain links TRBV4-2 to TRBJ2-6; D unresolved. The CDR3 loop spans 17 amino acids. Trimming cost V 2 bases and J 0 bases, with 11 bases left between them. Germline V gene lookup returns CDR1 LGHNA and CDR2 YNFKEQ. In DNA, the CDR3 is TGTGCCAGCAGCCAATTCTACCCGAGCTCTGGGGCCAACGTCCTGACTTTC. Translated: CASSQFYPSSGANVLTF.

There are a few counts of this clonotype. The chain combines TRBV11-2 with TRBJ2-7; D gene ambiguous. The closer fit of TRBJ2-5 to the DNA end suggests the J call may be wrong. CDR1 is SGHAT, CDR2 FQNNGV, per germline. The CDR3 is 12 residues long. The chain's CDR3 is CASSLNEETQYF. The DNA for the CDR3 is TGTGCCAGCAGCTTAAACGAGGAGACCCAGTACTTC.

This chain joins TRBV12-3 or TRBV12-4 and TRBJ2-3; perhaps TRBD1 as D (6 bases). This CDR3 has 16 amino acids. The V gene lost 4 bases and the J gene lost 5 bases, with 19 bases spanning the gap. DNA for the CDR3: TGTGCCAGCAGTTCGCCCGACAGGCATAGGGAAGATACGCAGTATTTT. This gives the protein CASSSPDRHREDTQYF.

The V gene is TRBV28, the J gene TRBJ2-5; the D gene is possibly TRBD1 (6 bases). There are 15 residues in the CDR3. Per germline, CDR1 MDHEN and CDR2 SYDVKM. Trimming shortened V by 5 bases and J by 5 bases, and 18 bases separated the two germline ends. For the CDR3, the DNA is TGTGCCAGCAGTCCCTTGGGGGCAGGGAGCGAGACCCAGTACTTC. Amino acid sequence: CASSPLGAGSETQYF.

The rearrangement uses TRBV9 and TRBJ1-1; no clear D. This CDR3 has 12 amino acids. V lost 4 bases and J 8 bases, leaving 12 bases between the germline ends. From germline, CDR1 is SGDLS and CDR2 YYNGEE. The DNA for the CDR3 is TGTGCCAGCAGCCCATTCCGGGAAGAAGCTTTCTTT. Translating gives CASSPFREEAFF.

This chain links TRBV5-1 with TRBJ1-2; TRBD1 matches at 7 bases. The junction had 9 bases not matched to a gene; V was cut back by 4 bases and J by 6 bases. Germline CDR1 is SGHRS and CDR2 is YFSETQ. The CDR3 has 14 residues. The CDR3 DNA follows: TGCGCCAGCAGCGAAACCGGGACAGCCGATGGCTACACCTTC. It codes for CASSETGTADGYTF.